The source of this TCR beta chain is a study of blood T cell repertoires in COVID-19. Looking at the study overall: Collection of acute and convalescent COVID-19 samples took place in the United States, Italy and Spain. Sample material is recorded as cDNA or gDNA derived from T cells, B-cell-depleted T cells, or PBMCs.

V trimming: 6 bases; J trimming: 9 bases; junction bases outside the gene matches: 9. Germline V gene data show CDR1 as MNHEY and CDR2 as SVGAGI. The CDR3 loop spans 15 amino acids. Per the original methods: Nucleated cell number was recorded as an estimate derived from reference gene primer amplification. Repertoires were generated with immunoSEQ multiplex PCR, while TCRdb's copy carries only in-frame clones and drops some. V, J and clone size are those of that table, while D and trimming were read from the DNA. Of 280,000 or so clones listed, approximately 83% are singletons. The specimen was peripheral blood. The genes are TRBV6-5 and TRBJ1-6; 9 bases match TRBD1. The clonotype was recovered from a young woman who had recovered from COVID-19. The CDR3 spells CASRVSGTGFSPLHF. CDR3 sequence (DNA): TGTGCCAGCAGGGTATCCGGGACAGGGTTTTCACCCCTCCACTTT.